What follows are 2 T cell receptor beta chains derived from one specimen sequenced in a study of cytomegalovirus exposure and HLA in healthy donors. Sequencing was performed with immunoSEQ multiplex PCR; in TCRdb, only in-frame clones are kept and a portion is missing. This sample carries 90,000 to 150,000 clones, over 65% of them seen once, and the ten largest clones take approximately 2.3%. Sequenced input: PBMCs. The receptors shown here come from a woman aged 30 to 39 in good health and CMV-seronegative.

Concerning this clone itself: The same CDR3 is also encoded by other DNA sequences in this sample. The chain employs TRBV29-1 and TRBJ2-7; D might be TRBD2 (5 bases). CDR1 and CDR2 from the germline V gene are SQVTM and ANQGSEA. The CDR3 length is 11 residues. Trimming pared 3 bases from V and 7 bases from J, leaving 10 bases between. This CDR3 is CSVDRGREQYF. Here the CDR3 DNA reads TGCAGCGTTGACCGGGGAAGGGAGCAGTACTTC.

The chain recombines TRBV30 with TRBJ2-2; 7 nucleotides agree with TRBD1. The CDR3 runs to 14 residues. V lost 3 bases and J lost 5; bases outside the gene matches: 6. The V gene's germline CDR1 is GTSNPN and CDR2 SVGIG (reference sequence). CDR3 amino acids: CAWSRQGNTGELFF. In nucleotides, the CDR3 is TGTGCCTGGAGCCGACAGGGAAATACCGGGGAGCTGTTTTTT.